This T cell receptor beta chain was obtained from a study of cytomegalovirus exposure and HLA in healthy donors. Germline CDR1 MNHEY, CDR2 SMNVEV (reference sequence). Trimming stripped 7 bases from V and 1 base from J, with 14 bases between. This CDR3 contains 14 residues. Study conclusions and caveats: Rare sequences made up most TCRs, while some public TCRs were found in many donors.

About this clone: The antigen is undetermined.

The PCR made use of 60 Vbeta and 13 Jbeta primers. Assay used: immunoSEQ multiplex PCR; TCRdb lists only in-frame clones, some missing. The repertoire holds roughly 170,000 clones, with around 82% as singletons. What was sequenced was PBMCs. This chain joins TRBV27 and TRBJ2-7, with D perhaps matching TRBD2 (7 bases). The source of this sequence is a woman aged 45-59 years in good health and CMV-seropositive. CDR3 in amino acids: CASTPGGPSYEQYF. The CDR3 DNA is TGTGCCAGCACCCCGGGGGGCCCGTCCTACGAGCAGTACTTC.